This passage covers 27 T cell receptor beta chains from one sample sequenced in a study of cytomegalovirus exposure and HLA in healthy donors. 13 Jbeta primers and 60 Vbeta primers were used for the PCR. TCRdb's copy holds only in-frame clones and misses some; the assay was immunoSEQ multiplex PCR. The sample holds some 100,000 clones, about 76% seen once. The specimen sequenced was PBMCs. Every receptor here comes from a man aged 35 to 55 in good health and CMV-seronegative.

The J gene is TRBJ2-7, the V gene TRBV19; D may be TRBD1 (6 bases). Germline V gives CDR1 LNHDA, CDR2 SQIVND (reference sequence). The CDR3 consists of 14 residues. V lost 4 bases, J lost 5 bases, and 15 bases lay in between. CDR3 DNA sequence: TGTGCCAGTAGTACTCACAGGGACACTCACGAGCAGTACTTC. This codes for CASSTHRDTHEQYF.

This chain uses TRBV4-2 with TRBJ2-3; a weak D match, TRBD1 (6 bases). Germline loops: CDR1 LGHNA, CDR2 YNFKEQ. V lost 4 bases and J 2 bases, leaving 10 bases between the germline ends. The CDR3 totals 14 residues. For the CDR3, the DNA is TGTGCCAGCAGCCGACAGGTTATCACAGATACGCAGTATTTT. It specifies CASSRQVITDTQYF.

The rearrangement links TRBV5-4 to TRBJ2-5; D may be TRBD1 (7 bases). The germline V gene has CDR1 SGHNT and CDR2 YYREEE (reference sequence). This CDR3 comprises 16 residues. V was trimmed by 3 bases and J by 3 bases, leaving 18 bases between them. CDR3 nucleotides: TGTGCCAGCAGCTCCACAGCGACAGGGAGGAAAGAGACCCAGTACTTC. Translated, it gives CASSSTATGRKETQYF. The whole variable domain, remainder taken from reference TRBV5-4 and TRBJ2-5, is ETGVTQSPTHLIKTRGQQVTLRCSSQSGHNTVSWYQQALGQGPQFIFQYYREEENGRGNFPPRFSGLQFPNYSSELNVNALELDDSALYLCASSSTATGRKETQYFGPGTRLLVL.

There are many counts of this clone. The J gene is TRBJ2-5, the V gene TRBV6-1, with 7 bases fitting TRBD1. V was pared by 2 bases and J by 1 base, with 13 bases of the junction left unmatched. Per germline, CDR1 MNHNS and CDR2 SASEGT. The CDR3 covers 18 residues. The CDR3 DNA is TGTGCCAGCAGTGAAAAGGGAAGAACAGGGGTAATCCAAGAGACCCAGTACTTC. The encoded protein is CASSEKGRTGVIQETQYF.

This clone turned up a few times. This sequence joins TRBV5-6 and TRBJ1-4; 12 bases match TRBD1. This CDR3 is 17 amino acids long. Germline V gene data show CDR1 as SGHDT and CDR2 as YYEEEE. The trim removed 4 bases at V and 8 bases at J, leaving 12 bases unmatched. CDR3 coding DNA: TGTGCCAGCAGCCGCGGGACAGGGGGCCCCGCTCTAGAAAAACTGTTTTTT. It yields the protein CASSRGTGGPALEKLFF.

The gene calls are TRBV11-2 and TRBJ1-4; maybe TRBD1 (5 bases). V lost 7 bases, J lost 0 bases, and 18 bases lay in between. CDR1 and CDR2 (germline): SGHAT, FQNNGV. CDR3 length equals 17 residues. The CDR3 DNA is TGTGCCAGCATCAATAAGGGGTGGGGAACAACTAATGAAAAACTGTTTTTT. Protein sequence: CASINKGWGTTNEKLFF.

V is TRBV7-9 and J is TRBJ1-3, with D tentatively TRBD1 (5 bases). The CDR3 consists of 16 residues. Germline-derived CDR1 and CDR2 are SEHNR and FQNEAQ (reference sequence). V dropped 1 base and J dropped 0 bases, with 10 bases sitting between them. This CDR3 reads CASSLGDFSSGNTIYF. The CDR3 DNA reads as TGTGCCAGCAGCTTAGGGGACTTCAGCTCTGGAAACACCATATATTTT.

This rearrangement joins TRBV6-5 to TRBJ1-2; TRBD1 agrees at 7 bases. The CDR3 consists of 14 residues. V dropped 5 bases and J dropped 5; count of bases not matched to a gene: 8. From germline, CDR1 is MNHEY and CDR2 SVGAGI. CDR3 in amino acids: CASSPPDREYGYTF. In nucleotides, the CDR3 is TGTGCCAGCAGTCCACCAGACAGGGAATATGGCTACACCTTC.

The rearrangement joins TRBV5-8 to TRBJ2-3, with 8 bases identical to TRBD1. The germline V gene encodes CDR1 SGHTS and CDR2 YDEGEE. Losses at the gene ends were 7 bases for V and 4 bases for J; bases not matched to a gene: 8. This CDR3 is built from 14 residues. CDR3 nucleotides: TGTGCCAGCGTTCGACAGGGGATTTCAGATACGCAGTATTTT. It codes for CASVRQGISDTQYF.

This chain joins TRBV5-4 and TRBJ2-5; a possible D gene is TRBD1 (5 bases). This CDR3 spans 13 amino acids. Looked up from germline, CDR1 is SGHNT and CDR2 is YYREEE (reference sequence). The ends were cut back, 0 bases at V and 4 bases at J, with 7 bases in the middle. The CDR3 DNA is TGTGCCAGCAGCTTGGGCCAGGGAGAGACCCAGTACTTC. Translating it yields CASSLGQGETQYF.

CDR3 residues: CASSRDSNYGYTF. The CDR3 coding sequence is TGTGCCAGCAGCCGGGACAGTAACTATGGCTACACCTTC. This sequence joins TRBV5-4 and TRBJ1-2; 7 bases agree with TRBD1. CDR3 length equals 13 residues. Trimming took 4 bases from V and 1 from J; bases not matched to a gene: 1. Germline loops: CDR1 SGHNT, CDR2 YYREEE (reference sequence).

This clone was seen a handful of times. The CDR3 DNA reads TGCGCCAGCAGCCAAGATTCGGGAAAGGGACTGTTTTTT. Its translation: CASSQDSGKGLFF. The chain recombines TRBV4-1 with TRBJ1-4; no definite D call. The CDR3 is made up of 13 amino acids. V dropped 0 bases and J dropped 13 bases, with 12 bases sitting between them. The germline CDR1 and CDR2 sequences are MGHRA and YSYEKL.

The genes are TRBV7-3 and TRBJ2-3; 11 bases are a match to TRBD2. J was trimmed by 2 bases and V by 5 bases; bases with no gene match: 15. From germline, CDR1 is SGHTA and CDR2 FQGTGA. The CDR3 loop spans 19 amino acids. Here the CDR3 reads CASSLLAGGFSNPTDTQYF. Here the CDR3 DNA reads TGTGCCAGCAGCCTTCTAGCGGGGGGCTTCTCGAATCCCACAGATACGCAGTATTTT.

Only a few counts were recorded for this clone. The rearrangement links TRBV6-5 to TRBJ1-1; D ambiguous. Germline V CDR1 and CDR2: MNHEY, SVGAGI. V lost 7 bases, J lost 4 bases, and 4 bases lay in between. CDR3 length: 10 amino acids. CDR3 loop: CASMSTEAFF. The CDR3 DNA is TGTGCCAGCATGAGCACTGAAGCTTTCTTT.

This sequence joins TRBV4-3 and TRBJ1-1, with 11 bases lining up with TRBD1. V was pared by 1 base and J by 7 bases, with 5 bases of the junction left unmatched. The germline V gene has CDR1 LGHNA and CDR2 YSLEER. The CDR3 loop spans 15 amino acids. As DNA, the CDR3 is TGCGCCAGCAGCCAAGCCGGGACAGGGGGTATTGAAGCTTTCTTT. This codes for CASSQAGTGGIEAFF.

This clone has more than one count but fewer than ten. The V and J genes are TRBV14 and TRBJ1-1; D is uncertain. The CDR3 is 14 amino acids. Germline V gives CDR1 SGHDN, CDR2 FVKESK. V lost 4 bases to trimming and J lost 6 bases, with 15 bases between them. CDR3 bases: TGTGCCAGCAGCCCGCCCGGGGTTGGTGCTGAAGCTTTCTTT. Translated: CASSPPGVGAEAFF.

V is TRBV6-1 and J is TRBJ1-1; D may be TRBD1 (5 bases). Trimming pared 4 bases from V and 0 bases from J, leaving 9 bases between. Germline CDR1 and CDR2: MNHNS and SASEGT. CDR3 length: 14 residues. The CDR3 loop reads CASSVDRLNTEAFF. The CDR3 nucleotides read TGTGCCAGCAGTGTCGACAGATTGAACACTGAAGCTTTCTTT.

The chain joins TRBV5-1 to TRBJ1-1; D is perhaps TRBD1 (6 bases). V lost 7 bases, J lost 1 base, and 11 bases lay in between. The CDR3 length is 13 residues. Germline V gives CDR1 SGHRS, CDR2 YFSETQ. CDR3 amino acids: CASGQGKNTEAFF. DNA of the CDR3: TGCGCCAGCGGGCAGGGGAAGAACACTGAAGCTTTCTTT.

This chain connects TRBV5-4 to TRBJ2-3, with 13 bases that match TRBD2. CDR1 and CDR2 from the germline V gene are SGHNT and YYREEE (reference sequence). After removal of 5 bases from V and 2 bases from J, the junction contained 2 bases not matched to a gene. The CDR3 is 15 residues long. CDR3 region: CASRTSGGFTDTQYF. CDR3 sequence (DNA): TGTGCCAGCAGGACTAGCGGGGGGTTCACAGATACGCAGTATTTT. The full variable domain, rest sourced from reference TRBV5-4 and TRBJ2-3, is ETGVTQSPTHLIKTRGQQVTLRCSSQSGHNTVSWYQQALGQGPQFIFQYYREEENGRGNFPPRFSGLQFPNYSSELNVNALELDDSALYLCASRTSGGFTDTQYFGPGTRLTVL.

The chain combines TRBV2 with TRBJ2-7; perhaps TRBD2 as D (6 bases). This CDR3 comprises 14 residues. Germline lookup yields CDR1 SNHLY and CDR2 FYNNEI. V was trimmed by 6 bases and J by 6 bases, leaving 18 bases between them. CDR3 nucleotides: TGTGCCAGCAGACACCGGGACTTAAGCGTCGAGCAGTACTTC. It translates to CASRHRDLSVEQYF.

This chain connects TRBV7-9 to TRBJ2-5, with TRBD1 as a possible D gene (5 bases). Germline-derived CDR1 and CDR2 are SEHNR and FQNEAQ (reference sequence). Trimming stripped 4 bases from V and 6 bases from J, with 18 bases between. This CDR3 is 15 amino acids long. CDR3 sequence reads: CASSSGSYSEQTQYF. The CDR3 DNA is TGTGCCAGCAGCTCAGGGTCATATTCGGAGCAGACCCAGTACTTC.

The chain links TRBV27 to TRBJ2-3; TRBD1 is a possible D gene (6 bases). CDR1 MNHEY and CDR2 SMNVEV come from the germline V gene (reference sequence). Trimming took off 5 bases at V and 2 bases at J, with 8 bases between the two ends. The CDR3 spans 13 residues. The CDR3 DNA sequence: TGTGCCAGCAGTGGGACACACACAGATACGCAGTATTTT. Its protein product is CASSGTHTDTQYF.

The V and J genes are TRBV4-3 and TRBJ2-7; D is undetermined. With 4 bases removed from V and 0 bases from J, the gap between germline ends came to 13 bases. The CDR3 contains 15 residues. Germline V CDR1 and CDR2: LGHNA, YSLEER. CDR3 amino acids: CASSLFWQASYEQYF. CDR3 in DNA: TGCGCCAGCAGCCTTTTCTGGCAGGCCTCCTACGAGCAGTACTTC.

The genes are TRBV27 and TRBJ2-3; 9 bases fit TRBD2. CDR3 length equals 15 residues. Looked up from germline, CDR1 is MNHEY and CDR2 is SMNVEV (reference sequence). J lost 2 bases, V lost 4 bases, and 4 bases had no gene match. This CDR3 is CASSSGTSNTDTQYF. CDR3 bases: TGTGCCAGCAGTTCCGGGACTAGCAACACAGATACGCAGTATTTT.

The rearrangement joins TRBV6-1 to TRBJ2-2; tentatively, D is TRBD2 (6 bases). V shed 6 bases and J shed 3 bases, with 11 bases lying between them. CDR3 length: 14 amino acids. Germline CDR1 reads MNHNS; CDR2 reads SASEGT. CDR3: CASSAGPDTGELFF. CDR3 DNA: TGTGCCAGCAGCGCGGGGCCAGACACCGGGGAGCTGTTTTTT.

The CDR3 reads CASSQGQGDEQYF. Here the CDR3 DNA reads TGCGCCAGCAGCCAAGGACAGGGTGACGAGCAGTACTTC. The chain couples TRBV5-1 to TRBJ2-7; TRBD1 matches at 8 bases. This CDR3 spans 13 amino acids. Germline CDR1 and CDR2: SGHRS and YFSETQ. Trimming cost V 4 bases and J 5 bases; bases outside gene matches: 5.

V and J are TRBV27 and TRBJ1-1, with 9 bases matching TRBD1. With 3 bases clipped from V and 8 bases from J, the junction kept 13 bases outside the gene matches. Looked up from germline, CDR1 is MNHEY and CDR2 is SMNVEV (reference sequence). The CDR3 runs 16 residues. CDR3 protein: CASSLRGQGRGAEAFF. The CDR3 DNA reads as TGTGCCAGCAGTTTGCGTGGACAGGGGCGGGGGGCCGAAGCTTTCTTT.